A selection of T cell receptor beta chains follows, all from one sample in a study of shared clonotypes between healthy human individuals. This table comes from immunoSEQ multiplex PCR, and its TCRdb copy is limited to in-frame clones, with some not included. The sample lists some 2 million clones, around 95% occurring once. Sample: naive CD4+ T cells sorted from blood. The receptors come from a man aged 18 to 30 in good health. Both conserved end residues are part of each CDR3. D genes are given only for firm matches. Clone size appears in some rows only: once, few, many, or a class for an expanded clone.

J | size | V | length | D | CDR3 | DNA
TRBJ2-5 | . | TRBV29-1 | 13 | . | CSVGRARQETQYF | TGCAGCGTTGGAAGGGCGCGGCAAGAGACCCAGTACTTC
TRBJ1-4 | . | TRBV30 | 12 | . | CAVQGNNEKLFF | TGTGCAGTCCAGGGGAATAATGAAAAACTGTTTTTT
TRBJ1-1 | . | TRBV4-3 | 12 | . | CASRDWNTEAFF | TGCGCCAGCCGGGACTGGAACACTGAAGCTTTCTTT
TRBJ1-1 | . | TRBV30 | 13 | . | CAWAGLGITEAFF | TGTGCCTGGGCAGGGTTGGGAATTACTGAAGCTTTCTTT
TRBJ2-5 | . | TRBV11-2 | 13 | . | CASSPGLQETQYF | TGTGCCAGCAGCCCAGGACTTCAAGAGACCCAGTACTTC
TRBJ1-4 | . | TRBV2 | 10 | . | CASKEEKLFF | TGTGCCAGTAAAGAAGAAAAACTGTTTTTT
TRBJ2-7 | . | TRBV5-4 | 12 | TRBD1 | CASSLRTGEQYF | TGTGCCAGCAGCCTCAGGACAGGGGAGCAGTACTTC
TRBJ2-1 | . | TRBV19 | 16 | . | CASSVIKGPPYNEQFF | TGTGCCAGTAGTGTTATAAAGGGTCCCCCCTACAATGAGCAGTTCTTC
TRBJ1-5 | . | TRBV28 | 11 | . | CASSQNQPQHF | TGTGCCAGCAGTCAAAATCAGCCCCAGCATTTT
TRBJ1-6 | . | TRBV19 | 15 | TRBD1 | CASSIAGTGNSPLHF | TGTGCCAGTAGTATCGCCGGGACAGGGAATTCACCCCTCCACTTT
TRBJ1-5 | once | TRBV21-1 | 15 | . | CASSTLDRDNQPQHF | TGTGCCAGCAGCACCTTAGACAGGGACAATCAGCCCCAGCATTTT
TRBJ2-1 | . | TRBV2 | 13 | . | CASSATSYNEQFF | TGTGCCAGCAGCGCAACTAGCTACAATGAGCAGTTCTTC
TRBJ2-5 | . | TRBV25-1 | 13 | . | CASSEFGGQTQYF | TGTGCCAGCAGTGAATTCGGGGGACAGACCCAGTACTTC
TRBJ2-5 | . | TRBV27 | 12 | . | CASRRGQETQYF | TGTGCCAGCAGGAGGGGACAAGAGACCCAGTACTTC
TRBJ2-7 | . | TRBV6-6 | 16 | TRBD2 | CASRTLSGGPTYEQYF | TGTGCCAGCAGGACTCTTAGCGGGGGGCCGACCTACGAGCAGTACTTC
TRBJ1-4 | . | TRBV18 | 14 | . | CASSPPGLNEKLFF | TGTGCCAGCTCACCACCTGGCCTCAATGAAAAACTGTTTTTT
TRBJ2-4 | . | TRBV10-3 | 16 | TRBD2 | CAIGPSGSAAKNIQYF | TGTGCCATCGGTCCTAGCGGGAGTGCGGCCAAAAACATTCAGTACTTC
TRBJ2-7 | once | TRBV7-9 | 15 | . | CASSFVAGTFYEQYF | TGTGCCAGCAGCTTCGTCGCCGGGACTTTTTACGAGCAGTACTTC
TRBJ1-2 | . | TRBV27 | 15 | . | CASSFSRWGGDGYTF | TGTGCCAGCAGTTTCAGCCGCTGGGGCGGGGATGGCTACACCTTC
TRBJ1-2 | . | TRBV30 | 13 | . | CAWRAASDYGYTF | TGTGCCTGGAGGGCAGCGTCGGACTATGGCTACACCTTC
TRBJ2-2 | few | TRBV2 | 15 | TRBD2 | CASSRTSGNTGELFF | TGTGCCAGCAGTAGGACTAGCGGAAACACCGGGGAGCTGTTTTTT
TRBJ2-7 | . | TRBV7-9 | 14 | . | CASSPGGGRDEQYF | TGTGCCAGCAGCCCCGGAGGTGGAAGGGACGAGCAGTACTTC
TRBJ2-2 | . | TRBV7-2 | 16 | . | CASSLDASVNTGELFF | TGTGCCAGCAGCTTAGACGCTAGCGTTAACACCGGGGAGCTGTTTTTT
TRBJ2-3 | once | TRBV7-2 | 15 | . | CASSLGSGSTDTQYF | TGTGCCAGCAGCTTAGGTAGCGGATCCACAGATACGCAGTATTTT
TRBJ2-1 | . | TRBV2 | 13 | . | CASIRYPYNEQFF | TGTGCCAGCATACGGTATCCTTACAATGAGCAGTTCTTC
TRBJ1-3 | . | TRBV18 | 15 | . | CASSPRKESGNTIYF | TGTGCCAGCTCACCACGGAAGGAGTCTGGAAACACCATATATTTT
TRBJ1-3 | . | TRBV2 | 15 | . | CASKPMMAVGNTIYF | TGTGCCAGCAAACCAATGATGGCGGTTGGAAACACCATATATTTT